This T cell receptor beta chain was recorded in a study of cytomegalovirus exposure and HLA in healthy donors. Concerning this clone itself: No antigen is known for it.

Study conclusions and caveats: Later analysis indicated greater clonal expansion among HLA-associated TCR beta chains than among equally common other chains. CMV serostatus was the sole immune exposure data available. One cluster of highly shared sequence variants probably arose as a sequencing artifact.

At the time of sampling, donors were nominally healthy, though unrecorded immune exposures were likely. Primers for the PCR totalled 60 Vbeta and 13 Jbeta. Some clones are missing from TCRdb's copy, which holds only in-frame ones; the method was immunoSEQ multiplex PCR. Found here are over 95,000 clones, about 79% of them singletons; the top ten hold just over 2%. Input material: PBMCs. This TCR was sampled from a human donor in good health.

The CDR3 reads CASSDSGNSPLHF. CDR3 sequence (DNA): TGTGCCAGCAGTGACTCCGGGAATTCACCCCTCCACTTT. The chain carries TRBV25-1 and TRBJ1-6; D not resolved. Trimming removed 3 bases at V and 7 bases at J, with 7 bases between. The germline V gene encodes CDR1 MGHDK and CDR2 SYGVNS. This CDR3 comprises 13 residues.